This TCR beta chain is from a study of blood T cell repertoires in COVID-19. Across the study: Specimens from acute and convalescent COVID-19 originated in the United States, Italy and Spain. From T cells, B-cell-depleted T cells, or PBMCs came the material, which was cDNA or gDNA.

Original handling: Amplification of reference gene primers was used by the study to estimate nucleated cell counts. Sequencing used immunoSEQ multiplex PCR; TCRdb keeps in-frame clones, though not all of them. For V, J and clone size, that table is used; D and trimming come from the DNA. Of some 80,000 clones listed, 79% are singletons. The ends lost 2 bases at V and 3 bases at J; junction bases unmatched: 7. Germline V gene data show CDR1 as SGDLS and CDR2 as YYNGEE. The CDR3 consists of 17 residues. This chain links TRBV9 with TRBJ2-2, with 10 bases that match TRBD2. The TCR originated in a woman aged 80 or over with active or convalescent COVID-19. Sample: peripheral blood. The DNA of the CDR3 is TGTGCCAGCAGCGTGGGACCCGGGACTAGCGACACCGGGGAGCTGTTTTTT. Amino acids: CASSVGPGTSDTGELFF.